Listed below are T cell receptor beta chains from one sample, sequenced in a study of regulatory T cells in long-lasting Graves disease. MiXCR, applied by TCRdb to the multiplex PCR reads, yields one record per CDR3 protein. The sample has 400,000 to 650,000 distinct CDR3 sequences, more than 15% seen once. These same records also appear under a second study, on T cells in Graves' hyperthyroidism and ophthalmopathy.

Sequencing was performed on peripheral blood mononuclear cells (PBMCs), taken at new diagnosis, from a patient treated with antithyroid drugs. The source is a woman aged 35 to 59 with Graves disease. The CDR3 runs from the conserved cysteine through the conserved F or W. D genes are given only for firm matches. Size is stated for part of the rows, as once, few or many counts, or as a class when the clone is expanded.

TRBJ2-7,TRBD1,TRBV6-1,few,CAVRQGFEQYF,TGTGCCGTCCGACAGGGGTTCGAGCAGTACTTC
TRBJ2-1,.,TRBV5-5,few,CASSLGRVQGPYNEQFF,TGTGCCAGCAGCTTGGGAAGGGTCCAGGGGCCCTACAATGAGCAGTTCTTC
TRBJ2-3,.,TRBV3-1,.,CASSQVLGATQYF,TGTGCCAGCAGCCAAGTCTTAGGGGCCACGCAGTATTTT
TRBJ2-7,TRBD2,TRBV11-2,many,CASSLNPGLVDEQYF,TGTGCCAGCAGCTTAAACCCGGGACTAGTCGACGAGCAGTACTTC
TRBJ2-1,TRBD2,TRBV18,many,CASSPPGLVNEQFF,TGTGCCAGCTCACCACCGGGACTAGTAAATGAGCAGTTCTTC
TRBJ2-7,.,TRBV12-3/TRBV12-4,.,CASSSGESSYEQYF,TGTGCCAGCAGTTCGGGGGAGAGCTCCTACGAGCAGTACTTC
TRBJ2-1,.,TRBV11-2,many,CASSSPGAGNEQFF,TGTGCCAGCAGCAGTCCCGGGGCCGGCAATGAGCAGTTCTTC
TRBJ2-7,TRBD2,TRBV25-1,.,CASSGRLGTSGATAYEQYF,TGTGCCAGCAGTGGTCGCCTCGGGACTAGCGGGGCGACTGCCTACGAGCAGTACTTC
TRBJ1-2,.,TRBV20-1,many,CSVRALYGYTF,TGCAGTGTCAGGGCCCTCTATGGCTACACCTTC
TRBJ2-1,TRBD2,TRBV5-1,once,CASSLGGAMNQGEQFF,TGCGCCAGCAGTCTCGGGGGGGCGATGAATCAGGGAGAGCAGTTCTTC
TRBJ1-1,.,TRBV10-3,.,CAISESGPASNTEAFF,TGTGCCATCAGTGAGTCTGGGCCAGCCTCTAACACTGAAGCTTTCTTT
TRBJ2-3,.,TRBV12-3/TRBV12-4,many,CASSPRGGSTDTQYF,TGTGCCAGCAGCCCCAGGGGGGGAAGTACAGATACGCAGTATTTT
TRBJ2-1,.,TRBV7-6,.,CASRPELSSYNEQFF,TGTGCCAGCAGGCCGGAATTGAGCTCCTACAATGAGCAGTTCTTC
TRBJ1-3,TRBD1,TRBV20-1,.,CSAGEQGVRGNTIYF,TGCAGTGCTGGAGAACAGGGGGTTCGCGGAAACACCATATATTTT
TRBJ2-5,.,TRBV5-1,.,CASSLTSPLIKQETQYF,TGCGCCAGCAGCCTAACTAGCCCGCTCATCAAACAAGAGACCCAGTACTTC
TRBJ2-1,TRBD2,TRBV30,many,CAWSVRGGALNEQFF,TGTGCCTGGAGTGTACGCGGGGGGGCCCTAAATGAGCAGTTCTTC
TRBJ1-2,.,TRBV20-1,many,CSAKLDTTNYGYTF,TGCAGTGCTAAACTAGACACAACAAACTATGGCTACACCTTC
TRBJ1-3,.,TRBV30,many,CAWSENTIYF,TGTGCCTGGAGCGAAAACACCATATATTTT
TRBJ2-1,.,TRBV28,.,CASSFLGNNEQFF,TGTGCCAGCAGTTTCTTAGGGAACAATGAGCAGTTCTTC
TRBJ1-1,.,TRBV6-1,many,CASRTHGMNTEAFF,TGTGCCAGCAGGACACATGGCATGAACACTGAAGCTTTCTTT
TRBJ2-2,.,TRBV12-3/TRBV12-4,many,CASSLNRAANTGELFF,TGTGCCAGCAGTTTAAATAGGGCAGCGAACACCGGGGAGCTGTTTTTT
TRBJ2-7,TRBD1,TRBV5-5,few,CASRRTGGLSPYEQYF,TGTGCCAGCAGACGAACAGGGGGATTATCACCCTACGAGCAGTACTTC
TRBJ1-1,.,TRBV2,many,CARTTSLNTEAFF,TGTGCCAGGACCACCAGCCTTAACACTGAAGCTTTCTTT
TRBJ2-5,.,TRBV5-1,many,CASSRGTYLQTQYF,TGCGCCAGCAGCCGTGGGACTTATCTTCAGACCCAGTACTTC
TRBJ1-4,.,TRBV5-1,few,CASSSESTNEKLFF,TGCGCCAGCAGTTCAGAGAGCACTAATGAAAAACTGTTTTTT
TRBJ2-2,.,TRBV11-2,many,CASSLDLGTSNTGELFF,TGTGCCAGCAGCTTAGACCTCGGGACGAGTAACACCGGGGAGCTGTTTTTT
TRBJ1-2,.,TRBV12-3/TRBV12-4,.,CASSNRIPLYGYTF,TGTGCCAGCAGTAACCGTATCCCCCTCTATGGCTACACCTTC
TRBJ2-2,TRBD2,TRBV5-1,.,CASSLASGGLTGELFF,TGCGCCAGCAGCTTGGCTAGCGGGGGCCTCACCGGGGAGCTGTTTTTT
TRBJ2-1,TRBD2,TRBV12-3/TRBV12-4,many,CASTDRLAVNEQFF,TGTGCCAGCACCGATCGACTAGCCGTCAATGAGCAGTTCTTC
TRBJ1-1,.,TRBV27,many,CASSVRARLNTEAFF,TGTGCCAGCAGTGTCCGGGCCCGGTTGAACACTGAAGCTTTCTTT